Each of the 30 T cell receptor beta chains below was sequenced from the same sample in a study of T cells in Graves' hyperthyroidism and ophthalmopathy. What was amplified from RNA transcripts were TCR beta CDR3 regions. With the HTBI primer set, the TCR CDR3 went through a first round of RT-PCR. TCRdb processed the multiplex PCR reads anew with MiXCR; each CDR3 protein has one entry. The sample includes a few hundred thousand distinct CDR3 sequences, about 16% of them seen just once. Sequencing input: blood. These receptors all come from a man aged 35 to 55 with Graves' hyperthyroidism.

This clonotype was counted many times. DNA of the CDR3: TGCAGTGCTAGAGGCCTCTCGGGACTAGCGGGGGTGGGGAATGAGCAGTTCTTC. Protein: CSARGLSGLAGVGNEQFF. V usage is TRBV20-1 and J usage is TRBJ2-1; 14 nucleotides line up with TRBD2. The CDR3 extends over 18 amino acids. Trimming removed 1 base from V and 7 bases from J; junction bases left unmatched: 12. Germline V gene sequence: CDR1 DFQATT, CDR2 SNEGSKA (reference sequence).

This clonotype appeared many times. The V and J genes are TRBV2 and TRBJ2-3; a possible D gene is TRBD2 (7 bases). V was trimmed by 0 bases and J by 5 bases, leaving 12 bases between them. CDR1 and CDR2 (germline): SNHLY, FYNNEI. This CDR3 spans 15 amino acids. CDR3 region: CASSEAWGGGDTQYF. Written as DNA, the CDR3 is TGTGCCAGCAGTGAAGCGTGGGGAGGGGGAGATACGCAGTATTTT. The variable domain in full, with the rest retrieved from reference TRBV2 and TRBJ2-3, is EPEVTQTPSHQVTQMGQEVILRCVPISNHLYFYWYRQILGQKVEFLVSFYNNEISEKSEIFDDQFSVERPDGSNFTLKIRSTKLEDSAMYFCASSEAWGGGDTQYFGPGTRLTVL.

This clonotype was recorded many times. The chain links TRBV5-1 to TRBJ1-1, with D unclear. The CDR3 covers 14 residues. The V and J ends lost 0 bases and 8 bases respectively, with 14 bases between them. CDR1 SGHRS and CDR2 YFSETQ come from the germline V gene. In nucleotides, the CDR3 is TGCGCCAGCAGCTTGGCCTCGGGGAGTGGGGAAGCTTTCTTT. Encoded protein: CASSLASGSGEAFF. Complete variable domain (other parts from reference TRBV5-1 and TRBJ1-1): KAGVTQTPRYLIKTRGQQVTLSCSPISGHRSVSWYQQTPGQGLQFLFEYFSETQRNKGNFPGRFSGRQFSNSRSEMNVSTLELGDSALYLCASSLASGSGEAFFGQGTRLTVV.

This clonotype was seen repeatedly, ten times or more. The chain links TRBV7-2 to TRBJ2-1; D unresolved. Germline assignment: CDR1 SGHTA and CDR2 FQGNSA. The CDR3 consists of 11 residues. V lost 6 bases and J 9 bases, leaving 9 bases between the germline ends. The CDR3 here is CASSSEGEQFF. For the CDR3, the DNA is TGTGCCAGCAGTTCCGAAGGTGAGCAGTTCTTC.

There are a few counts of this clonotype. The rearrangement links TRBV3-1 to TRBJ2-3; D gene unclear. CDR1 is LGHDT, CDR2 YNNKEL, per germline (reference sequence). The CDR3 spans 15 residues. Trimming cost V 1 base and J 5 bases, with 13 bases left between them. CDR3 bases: TGTGCCAGCAGCCAAGTCCCTTCGGTCGGAGATACGCAGTATTTT. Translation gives CASSQVPSVGDTQYF.

The CDR3 DNA is TGCAGTGCTAGAGATGCCGGGACACGCCGTAATGAGCAGTTCTTC. Its translation is CSARDAGTRRNEQFF. This chain connects TRBV20-1 to TRBJ2-1; a possible D gene is TRBD1 (6 bases). The CDR3 is 15 residues long. V lost 0 bases to trimming and J lost 7 bases, with 16 bases between them. In germline, CDR1 is DFQATT, CDR2 SNEGSKA (reference sequence).

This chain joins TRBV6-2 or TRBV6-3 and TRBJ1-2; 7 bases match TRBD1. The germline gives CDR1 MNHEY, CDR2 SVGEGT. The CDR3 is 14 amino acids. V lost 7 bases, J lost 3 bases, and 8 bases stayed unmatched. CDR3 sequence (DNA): TGTGCCAGCACCCAATGGGACAGATACTATGGCTACACCTTC. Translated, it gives CASTQWDRYYGYTF.

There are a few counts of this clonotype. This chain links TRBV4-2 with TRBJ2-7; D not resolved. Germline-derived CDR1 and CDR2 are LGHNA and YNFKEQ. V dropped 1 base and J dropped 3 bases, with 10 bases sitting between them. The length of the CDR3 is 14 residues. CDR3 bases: TGTGCCAGCAGCCAAGTAGGCCTGGACTACGAGCAGTACTTC. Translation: CASSQVGLDYEQYF.

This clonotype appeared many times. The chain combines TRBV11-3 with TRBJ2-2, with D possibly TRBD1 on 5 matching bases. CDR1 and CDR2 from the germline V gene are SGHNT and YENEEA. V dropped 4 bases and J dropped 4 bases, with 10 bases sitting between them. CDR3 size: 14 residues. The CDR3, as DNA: TGTGCCAGCAGCTATACAGGACCCACCGGGGAGCTGTTTTTT. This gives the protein CASSYTGPTGELFF.

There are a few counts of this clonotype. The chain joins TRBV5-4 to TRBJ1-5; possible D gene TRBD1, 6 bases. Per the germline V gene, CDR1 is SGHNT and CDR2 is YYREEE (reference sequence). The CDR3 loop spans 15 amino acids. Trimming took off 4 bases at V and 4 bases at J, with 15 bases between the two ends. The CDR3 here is CASSAGQGNNQPQHF. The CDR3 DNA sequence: TGTGCCAGCAGCGCGGGACAAGGGAATAATCAGCCCCAGCATTTT. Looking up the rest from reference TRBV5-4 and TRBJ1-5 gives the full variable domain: ETGVTQSPTHLIKTRGQQVTLRCSSQSGHNTVSWYQQALGQGPQFIFQYYREEENGRGNFPPRFSGLQFPNYSSELNVNALELDDSALYLCASSAGQGNNQPQHFGDGTRLSIL.

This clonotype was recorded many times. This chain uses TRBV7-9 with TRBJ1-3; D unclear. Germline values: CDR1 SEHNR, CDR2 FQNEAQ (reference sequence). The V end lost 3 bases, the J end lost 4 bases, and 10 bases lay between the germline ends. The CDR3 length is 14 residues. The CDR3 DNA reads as TGTGCCAGCAGCTTTTCTGGGAGGGGAAACACCATATATTTT. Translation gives CASSFSGRGNTIYF.

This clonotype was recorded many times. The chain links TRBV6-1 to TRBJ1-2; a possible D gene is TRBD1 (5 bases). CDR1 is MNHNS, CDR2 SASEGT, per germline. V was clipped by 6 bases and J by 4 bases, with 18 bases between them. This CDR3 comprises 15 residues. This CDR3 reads CASSSRGSRGYGYTF. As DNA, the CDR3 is TGTGCCAGCAGCTCCCGGGGGTCTAGAGGCTATGGCTACACCTTC.

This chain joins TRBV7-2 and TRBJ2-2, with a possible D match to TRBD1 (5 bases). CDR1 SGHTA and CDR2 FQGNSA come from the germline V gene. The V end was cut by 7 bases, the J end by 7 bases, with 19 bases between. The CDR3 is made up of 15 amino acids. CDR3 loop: CASTPSVGEYGELFF. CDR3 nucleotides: TGTGCCAGCACCCCTTCCGTAGGGGAATACGGGGAGCTGTTTTTT.

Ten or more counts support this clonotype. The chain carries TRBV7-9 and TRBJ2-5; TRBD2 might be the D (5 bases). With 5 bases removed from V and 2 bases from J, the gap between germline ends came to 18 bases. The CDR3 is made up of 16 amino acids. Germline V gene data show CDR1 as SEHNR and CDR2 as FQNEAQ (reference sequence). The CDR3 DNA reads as TGTGCCAGCAGCCCTCGGGAAACCAGACATCAAGAGACCCAGTACTTC. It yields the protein CASSPRETRHQETQYF.

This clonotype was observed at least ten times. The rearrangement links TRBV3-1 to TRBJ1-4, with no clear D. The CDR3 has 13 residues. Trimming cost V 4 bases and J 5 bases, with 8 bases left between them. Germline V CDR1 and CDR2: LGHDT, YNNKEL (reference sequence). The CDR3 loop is CASSPGGNEKLFF. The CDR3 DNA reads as TGTGCCAGCAGCCCTGGAGGGAATGAAAAACTGTTTTTT.

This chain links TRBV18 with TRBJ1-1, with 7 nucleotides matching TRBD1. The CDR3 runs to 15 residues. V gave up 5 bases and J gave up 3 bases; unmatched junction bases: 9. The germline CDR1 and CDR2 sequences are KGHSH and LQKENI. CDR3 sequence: CASSSRGTGDTEAFF. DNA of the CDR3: TGTGCCAGCTCAAGCAGGGGAACAGGGGACACTGAAGCTTTCTTT.

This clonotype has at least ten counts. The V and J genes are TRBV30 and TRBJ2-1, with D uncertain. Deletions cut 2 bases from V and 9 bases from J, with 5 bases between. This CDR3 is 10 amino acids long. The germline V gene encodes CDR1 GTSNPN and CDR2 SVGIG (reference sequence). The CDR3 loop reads CAWSSGEQFF. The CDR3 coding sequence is TGTGCCTGGAGTTCGGGTGAGCAGTTCTTC.

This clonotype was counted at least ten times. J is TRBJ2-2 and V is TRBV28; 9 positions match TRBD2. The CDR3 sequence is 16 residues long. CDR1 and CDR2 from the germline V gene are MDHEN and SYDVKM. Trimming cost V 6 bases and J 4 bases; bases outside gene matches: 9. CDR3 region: CASRSPSGAATGELFF. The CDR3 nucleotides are TGTGCCAGCAGATCACCTAGCGGGGCAGCCACCGGGGAGCTGTTTTTT. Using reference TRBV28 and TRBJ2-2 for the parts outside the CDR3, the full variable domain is DVKVTQSSRYLVKRTGEKVFLECVQDMDHENMFWYRQDPGLGLRLIYFSYDVKMKEKGDIPEGYSVSREKKERFSLILESASTNQTSMYLCASRSPSGAATGELFFGEGSRLTVL.

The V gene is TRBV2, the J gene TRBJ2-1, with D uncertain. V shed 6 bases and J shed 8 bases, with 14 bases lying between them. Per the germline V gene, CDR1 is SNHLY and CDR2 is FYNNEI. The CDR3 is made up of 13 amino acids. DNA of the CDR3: TGTGCCAGCAGGCCTGGTTCAGTCTATGAGCAGTTCTTC. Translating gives CASRPGSVYEQFF.

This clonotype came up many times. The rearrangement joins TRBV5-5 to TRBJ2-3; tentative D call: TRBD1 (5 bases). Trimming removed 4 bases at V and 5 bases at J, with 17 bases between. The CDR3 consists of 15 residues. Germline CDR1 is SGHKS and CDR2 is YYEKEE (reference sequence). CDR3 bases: TGTGCCAGCAGCCAAAGGGGCCAGGGTAAAGATACGCAGTATTTT. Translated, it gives CASSQRGQGKDTQYF.

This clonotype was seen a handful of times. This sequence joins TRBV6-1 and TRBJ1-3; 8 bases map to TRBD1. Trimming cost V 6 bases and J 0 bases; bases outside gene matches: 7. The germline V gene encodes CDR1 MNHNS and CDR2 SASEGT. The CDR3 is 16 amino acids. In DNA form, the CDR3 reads TGTGCCAGCAGATCCGACAGGGGTAACTCTGGAAACACCATATATTTT. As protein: CASRSDRGNSGNTIYF.

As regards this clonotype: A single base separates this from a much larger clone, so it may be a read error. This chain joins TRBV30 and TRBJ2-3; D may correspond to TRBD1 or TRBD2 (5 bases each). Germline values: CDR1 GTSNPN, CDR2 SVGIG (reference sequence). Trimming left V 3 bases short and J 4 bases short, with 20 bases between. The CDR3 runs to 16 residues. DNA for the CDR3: TGTGCCTGGAGCCGCAAAGGGACGAGATACGCAGATACGCAGTATTTT. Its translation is CAWSRKGTRYADTQYF.

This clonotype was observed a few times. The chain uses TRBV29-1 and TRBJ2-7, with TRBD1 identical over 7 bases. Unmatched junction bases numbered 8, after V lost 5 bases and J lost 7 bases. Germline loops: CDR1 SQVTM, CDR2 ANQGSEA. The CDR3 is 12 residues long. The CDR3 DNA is TGCAGCGTTCTGAGACAGGGCGGGGAGCAGTACTTC. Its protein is CSVLRQGGEQYF.

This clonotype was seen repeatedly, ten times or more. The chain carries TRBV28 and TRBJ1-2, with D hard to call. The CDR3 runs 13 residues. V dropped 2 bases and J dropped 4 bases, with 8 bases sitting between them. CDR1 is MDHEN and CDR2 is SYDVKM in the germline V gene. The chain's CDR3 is CASSLNRAYGYTF. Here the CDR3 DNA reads TGTGCCAGCAGTTTAAACAGAGCCTATGGCTACACCTTC.

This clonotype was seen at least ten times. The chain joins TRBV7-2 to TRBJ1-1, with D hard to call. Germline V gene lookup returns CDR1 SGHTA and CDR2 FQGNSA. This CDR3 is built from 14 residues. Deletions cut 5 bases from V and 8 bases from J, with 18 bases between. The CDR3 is CASSPDYGNPEAFF. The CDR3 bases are TGTGCCAGCAGCCCAGATTACGGTAACCCCGAAGCTTTCTTT.

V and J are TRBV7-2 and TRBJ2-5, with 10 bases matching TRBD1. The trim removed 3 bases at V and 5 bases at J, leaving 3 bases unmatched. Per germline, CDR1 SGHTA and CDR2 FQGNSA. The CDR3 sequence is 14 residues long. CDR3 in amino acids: CASSFGTGDETQYF. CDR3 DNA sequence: TGTGCCAGCAGCTTCGGGACAGGGGATGAGACCCAGTACTTC.

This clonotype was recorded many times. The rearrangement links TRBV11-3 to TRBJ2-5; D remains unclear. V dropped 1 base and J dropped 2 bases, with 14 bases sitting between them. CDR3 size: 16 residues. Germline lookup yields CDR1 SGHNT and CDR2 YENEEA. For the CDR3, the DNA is TGTGCCAGCAGCTTAGGCCGTACCCCGAAACAAGAGACCCAGTACTTC. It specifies CASSLGRTPKQETQYF. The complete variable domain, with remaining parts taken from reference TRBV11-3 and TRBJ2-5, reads EAGVVQSPRYKIIEKKQPVAFWCNPISGHNTLYWYLQNLGQGPELLIRYENEEAVDDSQLPKDRFSAERLKGVDSTLKIQPAELGDSAVYLCASSLGRTPKQETQYFGPGTRLLVL.

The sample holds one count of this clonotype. Written as DNA, the CDR3 is TGTGCCAGCAGCCCGCAGCCCGGGACAGGATATGAAAAACTGTTTTTT. This sequence encodes CASSPQPGTGYEKLFF. The rearrangement links TRBV7-6 to TRBJ1-4; 8 bases line up with TRBD1. V was pared by 5 bases and J by 6 bases, with 11 bases of the junction left unmatched. The CDR3 runs 16 residues. Germline CDR1 reads SGHVS; CDR2 reads FNYEAQ.

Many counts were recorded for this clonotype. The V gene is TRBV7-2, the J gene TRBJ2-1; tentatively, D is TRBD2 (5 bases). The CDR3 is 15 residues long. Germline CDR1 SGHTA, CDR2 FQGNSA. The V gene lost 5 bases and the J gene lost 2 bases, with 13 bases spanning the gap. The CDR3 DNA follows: TGTGCCAGCAGCCCCTCTCGGGATACCTACAATGAGCAGTTCTTC. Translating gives CASSPSRDTYNEQFF.

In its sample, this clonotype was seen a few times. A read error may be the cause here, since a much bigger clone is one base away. CDR3 sequence (DNA): TGTGCCAGCAGTTTGGGCAGGGAGGAGATTGGCTACACCTTC. Translation gives CASSLGREEIGYTF. The J gene is TRBJ1-2, the V gene TRBV28; D is possibly TRBD1 (5 bases). This CDR3 contains 14 residues. Deletions cut 3 bases from V and 7 bases from J, with 15 bases between. The germline CDR1 and CDR2 sequences are MDHEN and SYDVKM.